Sequencing of this T cell receptor beta chain was carried out in a study of monozygotic twins with cystic fibrosis. Broader study findings: Age, concordance and disease severity did not associate with shared CDR3 numbers.

Germline values: CDR1 SEHNR, CDR2 FQNEAQ (reference sequence). The CDR3 sequence is 16 residues long. Trimming stripped 5 bases from V and 6 bases from J, with 17 bases between. This clone was found once. Its antigen is as yet unknown. Method: immunoSEQ multiplex PCR; TCRdb's copy keeps in-frame clones and lacks some. There are 34,000 or so clones in the sample; 85% to 95% occur only once, and less than 0.2% lies in the top ten. Sequenced: blood. The genes are TRBV7-9 and TRBJ1-6, with D perhaps TRBD1 (5 bases). The sequence was obtained from a boy aged 2 to 10 with cystic fibrosis. CDR3 amino acids: CASSAWGVPLNSPLHF. The CDR3 DNA follows: TGTGCCAGCAGCGCGTGGGGGGTCCCTCTTAATTCACCCCTCCACTTT.